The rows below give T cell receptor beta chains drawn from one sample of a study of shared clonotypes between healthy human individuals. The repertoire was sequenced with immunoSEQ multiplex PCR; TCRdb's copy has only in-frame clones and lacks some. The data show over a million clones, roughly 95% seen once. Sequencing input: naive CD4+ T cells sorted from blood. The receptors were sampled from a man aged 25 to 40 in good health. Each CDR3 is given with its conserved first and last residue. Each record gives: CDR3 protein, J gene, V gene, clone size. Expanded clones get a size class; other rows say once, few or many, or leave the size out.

CASSEWTGATYNEQFF	TRBJ2-1	TRBV6-1	.
CASSLVGGSGANVLTF	TRBJ2-6	TRBV5-5	.
CASSRATKETQYF	TRBJ2-5	TRBV7-2	once
CASSQDIGTSSYEQYF	TRBJ2-7	TRBV4-1	.
CASTRQGHEQYF	TRBJ2-7	TRBV7-9	.
CASNYQGNTEAFF	TRBJ1-1	TRBV2	.
CASSPVSGSLQETQYF	TRBJ2-5	TRBV18	.
CASSSILQGLSANTGELFF	TRBJ2-2	TRBV7-9	.
CAISGTAQGTQYF	TRBJ2-3	TRBV10-3	.
CASSPRPRGRPYEQYF	TRBJ2-7	TRBV5-1	.
CASSVEVAGGPYEQYF	TRBJ2-7	TRBV9	.
CAWSRGTGGWSETQYF	TRBJ2-5	TRBV30	.
CASRSGTALTGELFF	TRBJ2-2	TRBV2	.
CASSSGAQGDTQYF	TRBJ2-3	TRBV5-1	.
CAWSPGINQPQHF	TRBJ1-5	TRBV30	.
CASSKELAGGPDTQYF	TRBJ2-3	TRBV21-1	.
CSAEGLAGENEQFF	TRBJ2-1	TRBV29-1	.